This TCR beta chain was documented in a study of blood T cell repertoires in COVID-19. Study in general: T cells, B-cell-depleted T cells, or PBMCs provided the cDNA or gDNA that served as material.

The germline gives CDR1 SNHLY, CDR2 FYNNEI. The CDR3 length is 13 residues. V was pared by 7 bases and J by 12 bases, with 6 bases of the junction left unmatched. Authors' processing steps: Estimation of nucleated cell counts relied on the amplification of reference gene primers. The data were produced by immunoSEQ multiplex PCR, yet TCRdb's version contains in-frame clones alone and is incomplete. V, J and clone size are those of that table, while D and trimming were read from the DNA. This table has 200,000 to 250,000 clones, around 82% appearing once. The chain is built from TRBV2 and TRBJ2-1; TRBD2 matches 13 bases. The clonotype originates from a woman at least 80 years old with acute or convalescent COVID-19. The sample comprised peripheral blood. The CDR3 here is CASIPGLAGRQFF. The DNA of the CDR3 is TGTGCCAGCATCCCGGGACTAGCGGGAAGGCAGTTCTTC.